The rows below give T cell receptor beta chains drawn from one sample of a study of cytomegalovirus exposure and HLA in healthy donors. Profiling relied on immunoSEQ multiplex PCR, and the TCRdb table lists in-frame clones only, not all of them. In the table there are 90,000 to 100,000 clones, 50% to 75% of which are singletons. The specimen sequenced was PBMCs. The receptors were gathered from a man aged 30-40 years in good health and CMV-seronegative. Both conserved end residues are part of each CDR3. The D gene is left open where the match is weak. Size is stated for part of the rows, as once, few or many counts, or as a class when the clone is expanded.

NA TRBJ2-5 TRBV15 NA TGTGCCACCAGCAGTTCAGGCCTCCCTCAAGAGACCCAGTACTTC CATSSSGLPQETQYF
TRBD2 TRBJ2-1 TRBV29-1 NA TGCAGCGTTGTTACAGGCGGGGGTATCAATGAGCAGTTCTTC CSVVTGGGINEQFF
NA TRBJ2-1 TRBV5-6 NA TGTGCCAGCAGCCCCAGGGTTCCCCCCTACAATGAGCAGTTCTTC CASSPRVPPYNEQFF
TRBD2 TRBJ2-5 TRBV29-1 NA TGCAGCGTTGAAGATCGGCGGGGGTATCAAGAGACCCAGTACTTC CSVEDRRGYQETQYF
TRBD1 TRBJ1-1 TRBV4-1 NA TGCGCCAGCAGCCAAGAAAGGGGGCGCGTCACTGAAGCTTTCTTT CASSQERGRVTEAFF
NA TRBJ1-1 TRBV5-4 NA TGTGCCAGCAGCTCTTTAGAATCGACTGAAGCTTTCTTT CASSSLESTEAFF
NA TRBJ2-3 TRBV29-1 NA TGCAGCGTAGTGGTAGCGGAGTTCACAGATACGCAGTATTTT CSVVVAEFTDTQYF
TRBD1 TRBJ1-2 TRBV10-3 few TGTGCCATCAGTGACCCGAGACAGGGAGGCTATGGCTACACCTTC CAISDPRQGGYGYTF
TRBD1 TRBJ1-6 TRBV4-2 NA TGTGCCAGCAGCCAGGATCCCGGGACAGGGACTTCACCCCTCCACTTT CASSQDPGTGTSPLHF
TRBD1 TRBJ2-7 TRBV2 NA TGTGCCAGCAGTCTTACCTCATACTTTGGACAGGGAAACTACGAGCAGTACTTC CASSLTSYFGQGNYEQYF
NA TRBJ1-1 TRBV6-6 NA TGTGCCAGCAGAAAGACAGATATGAACACTGAAGCTTTCTTT CASRKTDMNTEAFF
NA TRBJ2-1 TRBV10-3 NA TGTGCCATCAGTGAGACACTACACCGGGTCGAGCAGTTCTTC CAISETLHRVEQFF
NA TRBJ2-5 TRBV27 NA TGTGCCAGCAGTGACGCCGAGGAGCAGTACTTC CASSDAEEQYF
NA TRBJ2-3 TRBV5-6 NA TGTGCCAGCAGCTTGGCTCCTGGCGGAGGGGCGGCAGATACGCAGTATTTT CASSLAPGGGAADTQYF
NA TRBJ1-6 TRBV27 NA TGTGCCACCTCCCACCGGGTGTATTCACCCCTCCACTTT CATSHRVYSPLHF
TRBD1 TRBJ2-1 TRBV11-2 NA TGTGCCAGCAGCTACGGGACAGGGGGTAATGAGCAGTTCTTC CASSYGTGGNEQFF
TRBD1 TRBJ1-4 TRBV14 NA TGTGCCAGCAGCCGACAGGGGTCGGCTAATGAAAAACTGTTTTTT CASSRQGSANEKLFF
TRBD1 TRBJ1-1 TRBV4-2 NA TGTGCCAGCAGCCTCCAGCCCCAACAGGGGGCGACTGAAGCTTTCTTT CASSLQPQQGATEAFF
TRBD1 TRBJ1-2 TRBV29-1 few TGCAGCGTCCCCAGACAGGGTGGCGGTGGCTACACCTTC CSVPRQGGGGYTF
TRBD1 TRBJ1-6 TRBV9 NA TGTGCCAGCAGGGCCGGGACAGGGAACGCCCTTGGCTCACCCCTCCACTTT CASRAGTGNALGSPLHF
NA TRBJ2-3 TRBV5-4 NA TGTGCCAGCAGCTTTAACGGCCTAGCCCTCACAGATACGCAGTATTTT CASSFNGLALTDTQYF
TRBD1 TRBJ1-2 TRBV19 NA TGTGCCACTGCCTTTACCGGGACAGGGGATGGCTACACCTTC CATAFTGTGDGYTF
NA TRBJ1-1 TRBV19 few TGTGCCAGTACTCTAAGCGGTGGGGGGTTCACTGAAGCTTTCTTT CASTLSGGGFTEAFF
NA TRBJ1-2 TRBV4-3 NA TGCGCCAGCAGCCAAGTCCCCCCCGTCGGCTACACCTTC CASSQVPPVGYTF
TRBD2 TRBJ2-7 TRBV9 once TGTGCCAGCAGCGTAGGGGCCGGGACTAGATGGAACGAACAGTACTTC CASSVGAGTRWNEQYF
TRBD2 TRBJ2-7 TRBV10-3 NA TGTGCCATCAGTGACGGAGCGGGACGCGGCTACGAGCAGTACTTC CAISDGAGRGYEQYF
NA TRBJ1-2 TRBV28 NA TGTGCCAGCATGGGGGCGCGGTATGGCTACACCTTC CASMGARYGYTF
TRBD1 TRBJ1-2 TRBV4-1 NA TGCGCCAGCAGCCAACCTGACAGGGCTGGTGGCTACACCTTC CASSQPDRAGGYTF
TRBD1 TRBJ1-2 TRBV9 NA TGTGCCAGCAGCCCACACCCCGGGACAGGGAATGGCTACACCTTC CASSPHPGTGNGYTF
TRBD2 TRBJ2-7 TRBV29-1 few TGCAGCGTGGTTAGCGGGAGAGACCTATACGAGCAGTACTTC CSVVSGRDLYEQYF
TRBD1 TRBJ1-2 TRBV18 NA TGTGCCAGCTCACGACTCGGGGACAGCTCTAACTATGGCTACACCTTC CASSRLGDSSNYGYTF
TRBD2 TRBJ2-5 TRBV7-9 NA TGTGCCAGCAGCTCAAGACTAGCGGGAACGGGGGAGCAGTACTTC CASSSRLAGTGEQYF
TRBD2 TRBJ2-7 TRBV29-1 few TGCAGCGCCAGGACTAGCGGGAACTCCTACGAGCAGTACTTC CSARTSGNSYEQYF
TRBD1 TRBJ1-6 TRBV5-4 few TGTGCCAGCAGCTGGGACAGCAAATCCTATAATTCCCCCCTCCACTTT CASSWDSKSYNSPLHF
TRBD1 TRBJ2-5 TRBV6-5 NA TGTGCCAGCAGTATTACAGGGGCGCAAGAGACCCAGTACTTC CASSITGAQETQYF
TRBD2 TRBJ2-1 TRBV19 once TGTGCCAGTAGTATCTTAGCGGGAGTCGTGGGGAGTGGCTCCTACAATGAGCAGTTCTTC CASSILAGVVGSGSYNEQFF
NA TRBJ2-3 TRBV5-5 few TGTGCCAGCAGCTCGCCCCCATACACGGATACGCAGTATTTT CASSSPPYTDTQYF
TRBD2 TRBJ2-2 TRBV12-5 NA TGTGCTAGTGGTTTGCCTACAAGCGGGAGGAACACCGGGGAGCTGTTTTTT CASGLPTSGRNTGELFF
TRBD1 TRBJ1-1 TRBV28 NA TGTGCCAGCAACGGACAGGGGCCGAACACTGAAGCTTTCTTT CASNGQGPNTEAFF
TRBD2 TRBJ2-7 TRBV19 NA TGTGCCAGTAGTAGCGGGAGGGGCTACGAGCAGTACTTC CASSSGRGYEQYF
NA TRBJ2-3 TRBV11-1 NA TGTGCCGGATCTAGCAGGAGCACAGATACGCAGTATTTT CAGSSRSTDTQYF
NA TRBJ2-1 TRBV7-3 NA TGTGCCAGCAGCTTAATTGGCCCCTTGAATGAGCAGTTCTTC CASSLIGPLNEQFF
NA TRBJ1-2 TRBV7-6 NA TGTGCCATCTCAGGGGAAAACTATGGCTACACCTTC CAISGENYGYTF
NA TRBJ1-1 TRBV27 few TGTGCCAGCAGTTTAGGGGCCATGAACACTGAAGCTTTCTTT CASSLGAMNTEAFF
NA TRBJ2-7 TRBV7-2 NA TGTGCCAGCAGCTCCTGGCCGGGACTCAGCTACGAGCAGTACTTC CASSSWPGLSYEQYF
TRBD2 TRBJ2-7 TRBV9 few TGTGCCAGCAGCGGACTAGCGGGGGGACCTAGCTACGAGCAGTACTTC CASSGLAGGPSYEQYF
NA TRBJ2-3 TRBV13 NA TGTGCCAGCAGCTTTTTCGGAGATACGCAGTATTTT CASSFFGDTQYF
TRBD1 TRBJ2-7 TRBV7-6 NA TGTGCCAGCAGCTTAGGAGGGGACAGGGTGTACGAGCAGTACTTC CASSLGGDRVYEQYF
NA TRBJ2-3 TRBV5-6 once TGTGCCAGCAGCTTTTATAGCGGTTTGACAGATACGCAGTATTTT CASSFYSGLTDTQYF